These T cell receptor beta chains were read from a single sample in a study of blood T cell repertoires in COVID-19. Profiling relied on immunoSEQ multiplex PCR, and the TCRdb table lists in-frame clones only, not all of them. The data contain 100,000 to 150,000 clones, 70% to 90% of them singletons. Material: peripheral blood. Receptor source: a woman aged 45-65 years with acute or convalescent COVID-19. CDR3s include the opening cysteine and the closing phenylalanine or tryptophan. The D gene is left open where the match is weak. Expanded clones get a size class; other rows say once, few or many, or leave the size out.

size: NA
J: TRBJ2-1
V: TRBV27
D: TRBD2
CDR3: CASSPGTSGDDEQFF
DNA: TGTGCCAGCAGTCCCGGGACTAGCGGGGACGATGAGCAGTTCTTC

size: NA
J: TRBJ1-6
V: TRBV5-1
D: NA
CDR3: CASSPRTASALSPLHF
DNA: TGCGCCAGCAGCCCGAGGACAGCTTCAGCCCTTTCACCCCTCCACTTT

size: once
J: TRBJ1-2
V: TRBV14
D: NA
CDR3: CASSPRSGNYGYTF
DNA: TGTGCCAGCAGCCCACGCAGCGGGAACTATGGCTACACCTTC

size: NA
J: TRBJ2-7
V: TRBV29-1
D: NA
CDR3: CSVEDWDSTNYEQYF
DNA: TGCAGCGTTGAAGATTGGGACTCAACTAATTACGAGCAGTACTTC

size: NA
J: TRBJ2-7
V: TRBV28
D: NA
CDR3: CASSNTGYEQYF
DNA: TGTGCCAGCAGTAACACAGGCTACGAGCAGTACTTC

size: NA
J: TRBJ2-7
V: TRBV6-6
D: NA
CDR3: CASTAAGTYEQYF
DNA: TGTGCCAGCACTGCGGCAGGGACCTACGAGCAGTACTTC

size: NA
J: TRBJ2-1
V: TRBV20-1
D: TRBD2
CDR3: CSASGGNEQFF
DNA: TGCAGTGCGTCGGGGGGGAATGAGCAGTTCTTC

size: NA
J: TRBJ2-7
V: TRBV6-6
D: NA
CDR3: CASSYGNSGEQYF
DNA: TGTGCCAGCAGTTACGGTAACTCTGGTGAGCAGTACTTC

size: NA
J: TRBJ2-5
V: TRBV28
D: NA
CDR3: CASSISSGEGTQYF
DNA: TGTGCCAGCAGTATCTCGAGCGGAGAAGGGACCCAGTACTTC

size: NA
J: TRBJ2-2
V: TRBV2
D: NA
CDR3: CASSGEDTPNTGELFF
DNA: TGTGCCAGCAGTGGGGAGGATACACCGAACACCGGGGAGCTGTTTTTT

size: NA
J: TRBJ1-4
V: TRBV7-9
D: NA
CDR3: CASSLGQEKNEKLFF
DNA: TGTGCCAGCAGCTTAGGACAGGAAAAAAATGAAAAACTGTTTTTT

size: NA
J: TRBJ1-6
V: TRBV2
D: NA
CDR3: CASSGGEGHNSPLHF
DNA: TGTGCCAGCAGTGGCGGAGAGGGCCATAATTCACCCCTCCACTTT

size: NA
J: TRBJ1-5
V: TRBV2
D: NA
CDR3: CASSPNHSNQPQHF
DNA: TGTGCCAGCAGTCCTAACCACAGCAATCAGCCCCAGCATTTT

size: NA
J: TRBJ1-4
V: TRBV5-4
D: TRBD1
CDR3: CASSRGTAGGAVEKLFF
DNA: TGTGCCAGCAGCCGAGGGACCGCAGGGGGCGCCGTTGAAAAACTGTTTTTT

size: NA
J: TRBJ1-5
V: TRBV3-1/TRBV3-2
D: NA
CDR3: CASSTGNQGQPQHF
DNA: TGTGCCAGCTCTACAGGGAATCAGGGTCAGCCCCAGCATTTT

size: NA
J: TRBJ2-1
V: TRBV5-1
D: TRBD1
CDR3: CASSLTGDAYNEQFF
DNA: TGCGCCAGCAGCTTAACAGGGGACGCCTACAATGAGCAGTTCTTC

size: NA
J: TRBJ2-1
V: TRBV2
D: NA
CDR3: CASSDEISSYNEQFF
DNA: TGTGCCAGCAGTGACGAGATTAGCTCCTACAATGAGCAGTTCTTC

size: NA
J: TRBJ1-2
V: TRBV15
D: TRBD1
CDR3: CATSRRQGIDGYTF
DNA: TGTGCCACCAGCAGGCGACAGGGGATAGACGGCTACACCTTC

size: NA
J: TRBJ2-1
V: TRBV5-1
D: NA
CDR3: CASSLGGGMTSYNEQFF
DNA: TGCGCCAGCAGCTTGGGTGGCGGGATGACCTCCTACAATGAGCAGTTCTTC

size: NA
J: TRBJ1-6
V: TRBV20-1
D: TRBD1
CDR3: CSASPGGLAPYSPLHF
DNA: TGCAGTGCTAGTCCAGGGGGCTTAGCTCCCTATTCACCCCTCCACTTT

size: NA
J: TRBJ2-1
V: TRBV6-5
D: NA
CDR3: CASSLQAYSYNEQFF
DNA: TGTGCCAGCAGTCTACAGGCCTACTCCTACAATGAGCAGTTCTTC

size: NA
J: TRBJ2-1
V: TRBV10-2
D: TRBD2
CDR3: CASSEGLSGRGQFF
DNA: TGCGCCAGCAGTGAGGGTCTAAGCGGGAGGGGGCAGTTCTTC

size: NA
J: TRBJ2-3
V: TRBV5-1
D: NA
CDR3: CASSLGQSTDTQYF
DNA: TGCGCCAGCAGCTTGGGGCAGAGCACAGATACGCAGTATTTT

size: NA
J: TRBJ2-3
V: TRBV11-2
D: TRBD2
CDR3: CASSPWTSGRADTQYF
DNA: TGTGCCAGCAGCCCCTGGACTAGCGGGCGGGCAGATACGCAGTATTTT

size: NA
J: TRBJ2-3
V: TRBV3-1/TRBV3-2
D: TRBD1
CDR3: CASSLRQGLTDTQYF
DNA: TGTGCCAGCAGCCTTCGACAGGGCCTCACAGATACGCAGTATTTT

size: NA
J: TRBJ1-2
V: TRBV4-1
D: NA
CDR3: CASSQGGGSNYGYTF
DNA: TGCGCCAGCAGCCAAGGAGGGGGAAGTAACTATGGCTACACCTTC

size: NA
J: TRBJ1-1
V: TRBV5-4
D: NA
CDR3: CASSTPTDMNTEAFF
DNA: TGTGCCAGCAGCACCCCGACAGACATGAACACTGAAGCTTTCTTT

size: NA
J: TRBJ2-7
V: TRBV7-9
D: TRBD1
CDR3: CASSFVQGRPSYEQYF
DNA: TGTGCCAGCAGCTTCGTACAGGGGCGGCCATCCTACGAGCAGTACTTC

size: NA
J: TRBJ1-2
V: TRBV5-5
D: TRBD1
CDR3: CASSWGTGGAVGYTF
DNA: TGTGCCAGCAGCTGGGGGACAGGGGGCGCGGTCGGCTACACCTTC

size: NA
J: TRBJ2-7
V: TRBV20-1
D: NA
CDR3: CSASKEYEQYF
DNA: TGCAGTGCTAGTAAAGAGTACGAGCAGTACTTC

size: NA
J: TRBJ2-4
V: TRBV3-1/TRBV3-2
D: NA
CDR3: CASSKGSRQKNIQYF
DNA: TGTGCCAGCAGCAAGGGTTCCAGACAGAAAAACATTCAGTACTTC

size: NA
J: TRBJ2-7
V: TRBV5-5
D: TRBD2
CDR3: CASSLGTTTSYEQYF
DNA: TGTGCCAGCAGCCTAGGGACTACGACCTCCTACGAGCAGTACTTC

size: NA
J: TRBJ2-3
V: TRBV5-1
D: TRBD2
CDR3: CASSLAPVSGSTDTQYF
DNA: TGCGCCAGCAGCTTGGCCCCCGTTAGCGGGAGCACAGATACGCAGTATTTT

size: NA
J: TRBJ1-4
V: TRBV6-5
D: NA
CDR3: CASSREFGEKLFF
DNA: TGTGCCAGCAGCCGGGAGTTCGGGGAAAAACTGTTTTTT

size: NA
J: TRBJ2-3
V: TRBV9
D: TRBD2
CDR3: CASSVGGGAGGSTDTQYF
DNA: TGTGCCAGCAGCGTAGGGGGAGGTGCGGGAGGAAGCACAGATACGCAGTATTTT

size: NA
J: TRBJ2-7
V: TRBV10-2
D: TRBD1
CDR3: CASTADRGGEQYF
DNA: TGCGCCAGCACGGCAGACAGGGGAGGCGAGCAGTACTTC

size: NA
J: TRBJ1-3
V: TRBV7-9
D: TRBD1
CDR3: CASSFPTLSDREYGNTIYF
DNA: TGTGCCAGCAGCTTTCCCACTCTATCCGACAGGGAGTACGGAAACACCATATATTTT

size: NA
J: TRBJ2-2
V: TRBV28
D: NA
CDR3: CASSSRTGELFF
DNA: TGTGCCAGCAGTTCCCGGACCGGGGAGCTGTTTTTT

size: few
J: TRBJ1-1
V: TRBV10-3
D: NA
CDR3: CAISHTAERGEAFF
DNA: TGTGCCATCAGTCATACGGCGGAACGCGGTGAAGCTTTCTTT

size: NA
J: TRBJ1-3
V: TRBV14
D: NA
CDR3: CASSQEWGAGNTIYF
DNA: TGTGCCAGCAGCCAAGAATGGGGGGCTGGAAACACCATATATTTT

size: NA
J: TRBJ2-7
V: TRBV9
D: NA
CDR3: CASSATAADTYEQYF
DNA: TGTGCCAGCAGCGCCACCGCGGCGGATACCTACGAGCAGTACTTC

size: NA
J: TRBJ2-4
V: TRBV3-1/TRBV3-2
D: NA
CDR3: CASSPQRTILAKNIQYF
DNA: TGTGCCAGCAGCCCACAGAGAACAATACTAGCCAAAAACATTCAGTACTTC

size: NA
J: TRBJ1-2
V: TRBV30
D: NA
CDR3: CAWSVWGRDNYGYTF
DNA: TGTGCCTGGAGTGTATGGGGCAGGGATAACTATGGCTACACCTTC

size: NA
J: TRBJ1-6
V: TRBV6-5
D: NA
CDR3: CASSYSGAYSPLHF
DNA: TGTGCCAGCAGTTACTCGGGGGCATATTCACCCCTCCACTTT

size: NA
J: TRBJ1-1
V: TRBV12-5
D: NA
CDR3: CASGLSAATEAFF
DNA: TGTGCTAGTGGTTTGTCGGCGGCCACTGAAGCTTTCTTT

size: once
J: TRBJ1-2
V: TRBV19
D: TRBD1
CDR3: CASSIPTGIYGYTF
DNA: TGTGCCAGTAGTATTCCGACAGGGATCTATGGCTACACCTTC

size: once
J: TRBJ2-3
V: TRBV6-1
D: TRBD1
CDR3: CASSATGGGSADTQYF
DNA: TGTGCCAGCAGTGCAACAGGGGGCGGAAGCGCAGATACGCAGTATTTT

size: NA
J: TRBJ1-2
V: TRBV5-6
D: NA
CDR3: CASSRGLTGSYGYTF
DNA: TGTGCCAGCAGCCGGGGACTGACGGGAAGCTATGGCTACACCTTC

size: NA
J: TRBJ1-3
V: TRBV6-5
D: NA
CDR3: CASRDPGADTIYF
DNA: TGTGCCAGCAGGGATCCGGGAGCGGACACCATATATTTT

size: once
J: TRBJ1-3
V: TRBV4-1
D: NA
CDR3: CASSQDSSGNTIYF
DNA: TGCGCCAGCAGCCAAGACAGCTCTGGAAACACCATATATTTT

size: NA
J: TRBJ2-1
V: TRBV3-1/TRBV3-2
D: NA
CDR3: CASSHFEALHNEQFF
DNA: TGTGCCAGCAGCCACTTTGAGGCTTTACACAATGAGCAGTTCTTC

size: NA
J: TRBJ2-3
V: TRBV5-1
D: TRBD2
CDR3: CASSSGTSGKTDTQYF
DNA: TGCGCCAGCAGCTCCGGGACTAGCGGGAAGACAGATACGCAGTATTTT

size: NA
J: TRBJ2-1
V: TRBV2
D: TRBD2
CDR3: CASRGLAGAYNEQFF
DNA: TGTGCCAGCAGGGGACTAGCGGGAGCCTACAATGAGCAGTTCTTC